This T cell receptor (beta chain) was profiled in a study of T cell changes during pregnancy in multiple sclerosis. The CDR3 extends over 14 amino acids. With 2 bases removed from V and 2 bases from J, the gap between germline ends came to 10 bases. Germline values: CDR1 SGHNT, CDR2 YYREEE (reference sequence). Sequenced by immunoSEQ multiplex PCR; TCRdb stores in-frame clones only, minus some. Among more than 15,000 clones listed, roughly 88% were seen once. This clonotype was obtained from a female donor in good health, enrolled as a control in a pregnancy study. The source material was CD8+ T cells from peripheral blood mononuclear cells, sampled after pregnancy. The chain has TRBV5-4 and TRBJ1-1; a weak D match, TRBD1 (5 bases). The CDR3 protein is CASSFDRINTEAFF. The CDR3 nucleotides are TGTGCCAGCAGCTTCGACAGAATTAACACTGAAGCTTTCTTT.